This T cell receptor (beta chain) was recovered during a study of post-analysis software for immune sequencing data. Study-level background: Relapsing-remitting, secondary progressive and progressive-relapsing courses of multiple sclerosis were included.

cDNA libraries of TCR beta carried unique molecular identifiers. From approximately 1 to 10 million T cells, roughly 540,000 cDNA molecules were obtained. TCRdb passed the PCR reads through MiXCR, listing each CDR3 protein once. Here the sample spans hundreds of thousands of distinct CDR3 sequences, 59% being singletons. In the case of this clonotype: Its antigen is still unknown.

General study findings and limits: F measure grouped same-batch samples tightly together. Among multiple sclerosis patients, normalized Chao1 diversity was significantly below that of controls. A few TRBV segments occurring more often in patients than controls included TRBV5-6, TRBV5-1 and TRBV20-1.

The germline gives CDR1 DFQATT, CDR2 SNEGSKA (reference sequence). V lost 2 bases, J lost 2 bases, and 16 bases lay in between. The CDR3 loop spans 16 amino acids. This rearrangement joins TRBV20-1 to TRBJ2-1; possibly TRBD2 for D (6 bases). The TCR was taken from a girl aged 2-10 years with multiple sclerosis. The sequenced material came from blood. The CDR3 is CSARKSRRAPYNEQFF. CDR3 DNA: TGCAGTGCTAGAAAGTCAAGGAGGGCCCCCTACAATGAGCAGTTCTTC.